The sequence of this TCR beta chain was determined in a study of beta chain features in type 1 diabetes. Findings and limits, study-wide: Significant though moderate, a shortening of TCRB CDR3s appeared in all four CD4+ subsets of Type 1 diabetes patients. TCRB repertoires of naive, central memory and Treg cells appeared more similar among patients than among healthy donors.

Donors underwent one heparinised blood draw, about 120 mL on average. The investigators reverse transcribed all of the isolated RNA, so they sequenced expressed TCRB transcripts. Generated by immunoSEQ multiplex PCR, the TCRdb table keeps only in-frame clones and is missing some. This table holds 40,000 to 60,000 clones, 55% to 75% found once. This clone was found once. The antigen remains undetermined. The CDR3 extends over 15 amino acids. V trimming: 5 bases; J trimming: 5 bases; junction bases outside the gene matches: 9. CDR1 and CDR2 (germline): SNHLY, FYNNEI. This TCR came from a woman aged 25-40 years with type 1 diabetes. The specimen sequenced was stem cell memory CD4+ T cells from blood. This chain joins TRBV2 and TRBJ2-3; 8 bases agree with TRBD1. The CDR3 reads CASSRDRGRRDTQYF. The CDR3 DNA reads as TGTGCCAGCAGTCGTGACAGGGGACGGCGAGATACGCAGTATTTT.